The 26 T cell receptor beta chains listed next were all sequenced from one sample in a study of Ad26.COV2.S vaccination and SARS-CoV-2 variants. Repertoires were generated with immunoSEQ multiplex PCR, while TCRdb's copy carries only in-frame clones and drops some. The table shows around 400,000 clones, with about 89% occurring only once. Treatment given: some 20 received Ad26.COV2.S at low or high dose, single or two shots; 5 received placebo; per-sample allocation not given. Sampling was done on day 63 after the first vaccine or placebo injection. The source was peripheral blood, collected in a trial of Ad26.COV2.S vaccine versus placebo. These receptors were obtained from a person between 18 and 65 years old who received the Ad26.COV2.S COVID-19 vaccine or a placebo.

V usage is TRBV24-1 and J usage is TRBJ1-1; D not certain. This CDR3 has 15 amino acids. Trimming removed 5 bases at V and 3 bases at J, with 15 bases between. Germline CDR1 is KGHDR and CDR2 is SFDVKD. DNA of the CDR3: TGTGCCACCAGTGCCGACGCGGCCCCCGACACTGAAGCTTTCTTT. Its protein product is CATSADAAPDTEAFF.

The chain joins TRBV25-1 to TRBJ1-1; D gene ambiguous. Trimming removed 4 bases from V and 2 bases from J, with 8 bases in between. Germline V gene lookup returns CDR1 MGHDK and CDR2 SYGVNS. The CDR3 totals 13 residues. The CDR3 loop is CASSGWTNTEAFF. The CDR3 DNA reads as TGTGCCAGCAGTGGTTGGACCAACACTGAAGCTTTCTTT.

The genes are TRBV5-1 and TRBJ2-1; D gene unclear. Between the trimmed V and J ends, which lost 5 bases and 0 bases, there was a span of 12 bases. This CDR3 is 15 amino acids long. Germline V CDR1 and CDR2: SGHRS, YFSETQ. The CDR3 protein is CASRPWTSSYNEQFF. Here the CDR3 DNA reads TGCGCCAGCAGGCCTTGGACGAGCTCCTACAATGAGCAGTTCTTC.

The genes are TRBV5-5 and TRBJ2-7; 13 nucleotides match TRBD2. Germline assignment: CDR1 SGHKS and CDR2 YYEKEE (reference sequence). With 3 bases clipped from V and 2 bases from J, the junction kept 2 bases outside the gene matches. The length of the CDR3 is 15 residues. The CDR3 DNA sequence: TGTGCCAGCAGCTGGGGGACTAGCGGGACCTACGAGCAGTACTTC. Translation gives CASSWGTSGTYEQYF.

The gene calls are TRBV7-8 and TRBJ2-5, with 7 bases lining up with TRBD2. Germline V CDR1 and CDR2: SGHVS, FQNEAQ. V was pared by 3 bases and J by 5 bases, with 3 bases of the junction left unmatched. The CDR3 is 13 residues long. For the CDR3, the DNA is TGTGCCAGCAGCTTTCAGGGAGGGGAGACCCAGTACTTC. The encoded protein is CASSFQGGETQYF.

This clone was seen a handful of times. The V and J genes are TRBV6-5 and TRBJ2-7; 7 bases fit TRBD1. The CDR3 extends over 14 amino acids. The trim removed 6 bases at V and 4 bases at J, leaving 9 bases unmatched. In germline, CDR1 is MNHEY, CDR2 SVGAGI. The CDR3 is CASSQDRISYEQYF. Written as DNA, the CDR3 is TGTGCCAGCAGCCAGGACAGGATCTCTTACGAGCAGTACTTC.

The chain links TRBV11-3 to TRBJ2-7, with 7 nucleotides matching TRBD2. The J segment lost 3 bases and the V segment lost 9 bases, leaving 11 bases of the junction unmatched. Germline V gene lookup returns CDR1 SGHNT and CDR2 YENEEA. The CDR3 covers 14 residues. The CDR3 loop reads CASSEAGRSYEQYF. CDR3 sequence (DNA): TGTGCCAGTTCGGAAGCGGGACGAAGCTACGAGCAGTACTTC.

This chain links TRBV28 with TRBJ2-7, with D possibly matching TRBD2 (6 bases). Germline CDR1 is MDHEN and CDR2 is SYDVKM. The CDR3 runs 17 residues. The V and J ends lost 5 bases and 7 bases respectively, with 27 bases between them. The CDR3 DNA reads TGTGCCAGCAGTCCCCGCCCGGGGACTCAAGGGCGTTGGGAGCAGTACTTC. This codes for CASSPRPGTQGRWEQYF.

The chain has TRBV7-9 and TRBJ2-3, with 10 bases fitting TRBD2. V shed 4 bases, J shed 5 bases, and the junction held 9 bases outside the gene matches. Germline CDR1 SEHNR, CDR2 FQNEAQ (reference sequence). CDR3 length: 16 amino acids. The CDR3 sequence is CASSSPSGSGIDTQYF. Written as DNA, the CDR3 is TGTGCCAGCAGCTCTCCTAGCGGGAGTGGCATAGATACGCAGTATTTT.

This chain joins TRBV18 and TRBJ2-3; a possible D gene is TRBD2 (6 bases). Deletions cut 3 bases from V and 0 bases from J, with 10 bases between. Germline values: CDR1 KGHSH, CDR2 LQKENI. CDR3 length equals 15 residues. The DNA of the CDR3 is TGTGCCAGCTCACCGACGGGAGCGAGCACAGATACGCAGTATTTT. Amino acid sequence: CASSPTGASTDTQYF.

The chain links TRBV7-2 to TRBJ2-3; 7 nucleotides line up with TRBD1. Trimming cost V 5 bases and J 0 bases; bases outside gene matches: 2. Germline CDR1 is SGHTA and CDR2 is FQGNSA. The CDR3 is made up of 14 amino acids. The DNA for the CDR3 is TGTGCCAGCAGCCTGGGACAGAGCACAGATACGCAGTATTTT. It codes for CASSLGQSTDTQYF.

CDR3 sequence (DNA): TGCGCCAGCAGCTTGACGGTTAATCCTAACTATGGCTACACCTTC. Protein sequence: CASSLTVNPNYGYTF. The chain couples TRBV5-1 to TRBJ1-2; D gene ambiguous. Trimming pared 1 base from V and 0 bases from J, leaving 10 bases between. This CDR3 contains 15 residues. Germline V gene lookup returns CDR1 SGHRS and CDR2 YFSETQ.

The chain recombines TRBV28 with TRBJ1-1, with D hard to call. V was cut by 7 bases and J by 6 bases, with 12 bases left in between. Germline V gives CDR1 MDHEN, CDR2 SYDVKM. There are 12 residues in the CDR3. The CDR3 reads CASMTGGAEAFF. The CDR3, as DNA: TGTGCCAGCATGACGGGAGGCGCTGAAGCTTTCTTT.

J is TRBJ1-1 and V is TRBV27; a weak D match, TRBD1 (6 bases). The CDR3 is made up of 11 amino acids. V was clipped by 8 bases and J by 6 bases, with 10 bases between them. Germline CDR1 reads MNHEY; CDR2 reads SMNVEV (reference sequence). The CDR3 is CASGTGPEAFF. CDR3 DNA sequence: TGTGCCAGCGGAACAGGGCCTGAAGCTTTCTTT.

The chain joins TRBV21-1 to TRBJ1-5; the table's TRBD1 call for D was not verified on the DNA. TRBV21-1 is listed as a pseudogene. This CDR3 has 14 amino acids. CDR3 loop: CASSPGQGSQPQHF. The DNA of the CDR3 is TGTGCCAGCAGCCCGGGACAGGGAAGTCAGCCCCAGCATTTT.

This chain uses TRBV7-8 with TRBJ2-7; 9 bases match TRBD1. Germline CDR1 SGHVS, CDR2 FQNEAQ. The CDR3 is made up of 14 amino acids. V was pared by 1 base and J by 2 bases, with 0 bases of the junction left unmatched. CDR3: CASSLDRGPYEQYF. The CDR3 region has the DNA TGTGCCAGCAGCTTAGACAGGGGGCCCTACGAGCAGTACTTC.

The gene calls are TRBV19 and TRBJ1-5; no clear D gene. This CDR3 has 14 amino acids. V lost 2 bases to trimming and J lost 5 bases, with 10 bases between them. CDR1 LNHDA and CDR2 SQIVND come from the germline V gene (reference sequence). The CDR3 is CASSISGLHQPQHF. The DNA for the CDR3 is TGTGCCAGTAGTATATCGGGTTTACATCAGCCCCAGCATTTT.

This clone was detected once. The chain employs TRBV6-5 and TRBJ2-1; D tentatively fits TRBD1 or TRBD2 (5 bases each). The V end was cut by 2 bases, the J end by 8 bases, with 10 bases between. The germline gives CDR1 MNHEY, CDR2 SVGAGI. This CDR3 region has 13 residues. The CDR3 here is CASSYGGPDEQFF. In nucleotides, the CDR3 is TGTGCCAGCAGTTACGGGGGTCCGGATGAGCAGTTCTTC.

The J gene is TRBJ2-1, the V gene TRBV27; TRBD2 aligns across 7 bases. The CDR3 spans 17 residues. CDR1 is MNHEY and CDR2 is SMNVEV in the germline V gene (reference sequence). J was trimmed by 5 bases and V by 3 bases; bases with no gene match: 13. The CDR3 spells CASSLLGERGEDNEQFF. CDR3 DNA: TGTGCCAGCAGTTTGTTGGGGGAGCGGGGTGAAGACAATGAGCAGTTCTTC.

The rearrangement joins TRBV5-4 to TRBJ2-3, with TRBD2 identical over 13 bases. CDR1 is SGHNT and CDR2 is YYREEE in the germline V gene (reference sequence). The CDR3 has 18 residues. Losses at the gene ends were 4 bases for V and 1 base for J; bases not matched to a gene: 9. The CDR3 loop reads CASSAGLAGESGTDTQYF. The CDR3, as DNA: TGTGCCAGCAGCGCCGGACTAGCGGGAGAATCAGGCACAGATACGCAGTATTTT.

V usage is TRBV6-4 and J usage is TRBJ2-1; 12 bases map to TRBD2. The germline gives CDR1 MRHNA, CDR2 SNTAGT. The V and J ends lost 5 bases and 9 bases, in that order; junction bases with no gene match: 8. CDR3 size: 15 residues. In DNA, the CDR3 is TGTGCCAGCAGTCCGACTAGCGGGAGTGCTGGTGAGCAGTTCTTC. Translating gives CASSPTSGSAGEQFF.

The rearrangement joins TRBV2 to TRBJ1-6; no definite D call. The CDR3 covers 16 residues. In germline, CDR1 is SNHLY, CDR2 FYNNEI. V was shortened by 3 bases and J by 5 bases, with 14 bases between the two germline ends. The CDR3 sequence is CASSDRARTHNSPLHF. The DNA of the CDR3 is TGTGCCAGCAGTGATAGGGCTCGGACCCATAATTCACCCCTCCACTTT.

The rearrangement uses TRBV2 and TRBJ1-5, with D perhaps matching TRBD1 (5 bases). Germline V gene lookup returns CDR1 SNHLY and CDR2 FYNNEI. The germline V and J ends were trimmed by 1 base and 6 bases, with 16 bases remaining between them. This CDR3 region has 16 residues. The CDR3 nucleotides read TGTGCCAGCAGTGAAGGCGGTCGCAGGGTCGGTCAGCCCCAGCATTTT. Its translation is CASSEGGRRVGQPQHF.

The genes are TRBV9 and TRBJ1-2, with D hard to call. Germline V gene lookup returns CDR1 SGDLS and CDR2 YYNGEE. V was clipped by 0 bases and J by 8 bases, with 17 bases between them. CDR3 size: 15 residues. The DNA of the CDR3 is TGTGCCAGCAGCGTAGCTACAGCCTTCGCCGGGGGCTACACCTTC. It specifies CASSVATAFAGGYTF. The full variable domain, completed using reference TRBV9 and TRBJ1-2, is DSGVTQTPKHLITATGQRVTLRCSPRSGDLSVYWYQQSLDQGLQFLIQYYNGEERAKGNILERFSAQQFPDLHSELNLSSLELGDSALYFCASSVATAFAGGYTFGSGTRLTVV.

The chain joins TRBV15 to TRBJ1-5; TRBD1 aligns across 8 bases. Trimming took 0 bases from V and 1 from J; bases not matched to a gene: 5. CDR1 LNHNV and CDR2 YYDKDF come from the germline V gene (reference sequence). The length of the CDR3 is 17 residues. Written as DNA, the CDR3 is TGTGCCACCAGCAGAGATCCGAGACAGGGGAGCAATCAGCCCCAGCATTTT. It yields the protein CATSRDPRQGSNQPQHF.

Turning to this clone: The CDR3 carries no conserved terminal phenylalanine or tryptophan, so it likely arises from a read error. No DNA is shown, since the ends of the CDR3 on it are uncertain; the CDR3 is the one TCRdb lists. This sequence joins TRBV15 and TRBJ1-2. In germline, CDR1 is LNHNV, CDR2 YYDKDF (reference sequence). Inclusive of both ends, the CDR3 amounts to 12 amino acids. The CDR3 sequence is CATSRGASPRTL.